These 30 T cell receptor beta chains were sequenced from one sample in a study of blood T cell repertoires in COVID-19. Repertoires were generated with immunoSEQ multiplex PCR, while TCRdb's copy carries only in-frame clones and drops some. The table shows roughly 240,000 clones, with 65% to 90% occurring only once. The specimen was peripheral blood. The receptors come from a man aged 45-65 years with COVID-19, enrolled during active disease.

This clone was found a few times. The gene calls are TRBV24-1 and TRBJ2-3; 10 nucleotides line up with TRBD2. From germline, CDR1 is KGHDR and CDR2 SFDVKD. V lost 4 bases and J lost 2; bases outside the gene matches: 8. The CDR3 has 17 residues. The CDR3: CATSDPLAGGDTDTQYF. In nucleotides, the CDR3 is TGTGCCACCAGTGACCCGTTAGCGGGGGGAGACACAGATACGCAGTATTTT.

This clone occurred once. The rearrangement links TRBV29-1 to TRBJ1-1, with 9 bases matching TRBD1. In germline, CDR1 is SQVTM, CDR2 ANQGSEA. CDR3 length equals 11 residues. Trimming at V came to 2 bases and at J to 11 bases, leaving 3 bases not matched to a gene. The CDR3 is CSVERDRVAFF. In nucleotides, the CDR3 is TGCAGCGTTGAAAGGGACAGGGTGGCTTTCTTT.

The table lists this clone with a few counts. The CDR3 protein is CASSRPDRGILGYTF. DNA of the CDR3: TGTGCCAGCAGCCGCCCTGACAGGGGTATACTTGGCTACACCTTC. This chain uses TRBV2 with TRBJ1-2; 8 nucleotides align to TRBD1. Losses at the gene ends were 6 bases for V and 7 bases for J; bases not matched to a gene: 13. Germline CDR1 reads SNHLY; CDR2 reads FYNNEI. This CDR3 is 15 amino acids long.

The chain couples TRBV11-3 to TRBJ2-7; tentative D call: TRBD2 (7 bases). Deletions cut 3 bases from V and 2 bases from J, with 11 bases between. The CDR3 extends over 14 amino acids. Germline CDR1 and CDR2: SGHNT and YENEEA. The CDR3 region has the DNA TGTGCCAGCAGCTTCGGGGGGCCTACCTACGAGCAGTACTTC. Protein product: CASSFGGPTYEQYF.

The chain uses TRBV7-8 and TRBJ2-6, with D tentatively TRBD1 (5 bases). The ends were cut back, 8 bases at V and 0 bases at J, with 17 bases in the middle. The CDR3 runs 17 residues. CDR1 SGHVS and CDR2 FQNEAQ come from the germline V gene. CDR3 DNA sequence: TGTGCCAGCTCCCGTTGGGGCTTTAGCTCTGGGGCCAACGTCCTGACTTTC. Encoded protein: CASSRWGFSSGANVLTF.

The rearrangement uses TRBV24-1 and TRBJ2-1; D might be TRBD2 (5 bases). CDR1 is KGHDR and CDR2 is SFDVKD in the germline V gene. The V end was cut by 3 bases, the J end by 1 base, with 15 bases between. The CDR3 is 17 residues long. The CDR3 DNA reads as TGTGCCACCAGTGATCGAGACCCTGGAGGATCCTACAATGAGCAGTTCTTC. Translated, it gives CATSDRDPGGSYNEQFF.

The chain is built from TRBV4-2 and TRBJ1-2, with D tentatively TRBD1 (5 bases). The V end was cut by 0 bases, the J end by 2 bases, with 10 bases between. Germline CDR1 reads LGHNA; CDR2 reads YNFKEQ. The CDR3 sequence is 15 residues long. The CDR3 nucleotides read TGTGCCAGCAGCCAAGATCCCTCAGGGAACTATGGCTACACCTTC. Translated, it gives CASSQDPSGNYGYTF.

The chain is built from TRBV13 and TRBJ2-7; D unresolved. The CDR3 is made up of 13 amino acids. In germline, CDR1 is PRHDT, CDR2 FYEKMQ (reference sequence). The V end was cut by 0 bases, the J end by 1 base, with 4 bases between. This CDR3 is CASSLGGSYEQYF. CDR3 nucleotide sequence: TGTGCCAGCAGCTTAGGCGGGTCCTACGAGCAGTACTTC.

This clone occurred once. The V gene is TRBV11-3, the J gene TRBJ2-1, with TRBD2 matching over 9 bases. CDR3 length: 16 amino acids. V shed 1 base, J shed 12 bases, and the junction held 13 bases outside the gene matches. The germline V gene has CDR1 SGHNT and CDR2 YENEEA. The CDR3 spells CASSLGTGTSQLVQFF. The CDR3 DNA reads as TGTGCCAGCAGCTTAGGAACCGGGACTAGCCAGTTGGTGCAGTTCTTC.

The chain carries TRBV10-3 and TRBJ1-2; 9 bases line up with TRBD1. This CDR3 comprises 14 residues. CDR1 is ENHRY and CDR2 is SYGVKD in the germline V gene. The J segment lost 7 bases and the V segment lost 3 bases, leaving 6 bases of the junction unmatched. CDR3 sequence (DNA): TGTGCCATCAGTGACCCAGGGACAGGGTTTGGCTACACCTTC. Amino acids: CAISDPGTGFGYTF.

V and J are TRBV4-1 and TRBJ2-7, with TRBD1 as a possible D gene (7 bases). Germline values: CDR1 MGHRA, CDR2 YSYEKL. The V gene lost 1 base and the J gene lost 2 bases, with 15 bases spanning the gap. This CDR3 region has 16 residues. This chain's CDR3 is CASSQGQGGKAYEQYF. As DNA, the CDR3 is TGCGCCAGCAGCCAAGGACAGGGAGGAAAAGCCTACGAGCAGTACTTC.

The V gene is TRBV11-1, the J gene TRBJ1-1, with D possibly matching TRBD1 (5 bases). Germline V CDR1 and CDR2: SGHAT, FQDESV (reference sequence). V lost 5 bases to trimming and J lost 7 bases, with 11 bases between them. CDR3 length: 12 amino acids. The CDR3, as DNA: TGTGCCAGCAGCCCCGACAGATTTGAAGCTTTCTTT. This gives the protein CASSPDRFEAFF.

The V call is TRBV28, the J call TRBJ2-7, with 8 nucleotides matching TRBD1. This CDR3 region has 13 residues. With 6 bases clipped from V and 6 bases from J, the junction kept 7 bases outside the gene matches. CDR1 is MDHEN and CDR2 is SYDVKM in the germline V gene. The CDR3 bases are TGTGCCAGCAGCAGGGGGCTGGTTACCGAGCAGTACTTC. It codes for CASSRGLVTEQYF.

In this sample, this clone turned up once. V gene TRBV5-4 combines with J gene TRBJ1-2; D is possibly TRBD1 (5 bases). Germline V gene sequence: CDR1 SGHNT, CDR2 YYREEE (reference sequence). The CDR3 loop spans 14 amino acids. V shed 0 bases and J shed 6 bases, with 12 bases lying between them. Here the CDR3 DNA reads TGTGCCAGCAGCTTGGCCAGGGTTGGAAATGGCTACACCTTC. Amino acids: CASSLARVGNGYTF. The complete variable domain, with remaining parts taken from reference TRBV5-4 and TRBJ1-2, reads ETGVTQSPTHLIKTRGQQVTLRCSSQSGHNTVSWYQQALGQGPQFIFQYYREEENGRGNFPPRFSGLQFPNYSSELNVNALELDDSALYLCASSLARVGNGYTFGSGTRLTVV.

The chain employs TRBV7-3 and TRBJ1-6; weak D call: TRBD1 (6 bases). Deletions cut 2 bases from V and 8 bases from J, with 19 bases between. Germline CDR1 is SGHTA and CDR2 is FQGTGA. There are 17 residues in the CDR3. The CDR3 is CASSLSAGGQSYSPLHF. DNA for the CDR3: TGTGCCAGCAGCTTATCGGCTGGGGGCCAAAGCTATTCACCCCTCCACTTT.

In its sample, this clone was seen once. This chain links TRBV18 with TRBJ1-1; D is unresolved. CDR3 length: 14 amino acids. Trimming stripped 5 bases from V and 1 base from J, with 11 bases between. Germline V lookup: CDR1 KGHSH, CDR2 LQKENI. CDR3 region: CASSSGIANTEAFF. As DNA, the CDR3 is TGTGCCAGCTCATCCGGGATAGCGAACACTGAAGCTTTCTTT.

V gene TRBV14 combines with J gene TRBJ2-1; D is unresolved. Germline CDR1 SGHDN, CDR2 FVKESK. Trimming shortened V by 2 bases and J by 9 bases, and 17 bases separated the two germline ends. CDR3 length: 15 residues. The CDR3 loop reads CASSQNRLVWAEQFF. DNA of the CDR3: TGTGCCAGCAGCCAAAATCGCCTCGTCTGGGCTGAGCAGTTCTTC.

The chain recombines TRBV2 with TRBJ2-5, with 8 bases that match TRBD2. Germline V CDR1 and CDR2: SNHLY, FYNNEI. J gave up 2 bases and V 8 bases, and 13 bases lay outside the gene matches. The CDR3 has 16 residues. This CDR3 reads CASVRKRAGEQETQYF. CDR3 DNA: TGTGCCAGCGTAAGGAAAAGAGCGGGGGAGCAAGAGACCCAGTACTTC.

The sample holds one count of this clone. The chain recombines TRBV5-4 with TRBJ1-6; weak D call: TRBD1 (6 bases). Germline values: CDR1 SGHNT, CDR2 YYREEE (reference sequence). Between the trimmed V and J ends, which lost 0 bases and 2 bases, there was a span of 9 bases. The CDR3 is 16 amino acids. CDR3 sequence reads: CASSLDRDTYNSPLHF. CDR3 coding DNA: TGTGCCAGCAGCTTGGACAGGGACACCTATAATTCACCCCTCCACTTT.

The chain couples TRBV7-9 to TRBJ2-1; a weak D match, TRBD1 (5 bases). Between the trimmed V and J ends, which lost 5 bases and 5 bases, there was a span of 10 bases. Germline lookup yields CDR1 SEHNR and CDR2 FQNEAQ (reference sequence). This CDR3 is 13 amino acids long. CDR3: CASSSSTDNEQFF. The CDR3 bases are TGTGCCAGCAGCAGCTCGACAGACAATGAGCAGTTCTTC.

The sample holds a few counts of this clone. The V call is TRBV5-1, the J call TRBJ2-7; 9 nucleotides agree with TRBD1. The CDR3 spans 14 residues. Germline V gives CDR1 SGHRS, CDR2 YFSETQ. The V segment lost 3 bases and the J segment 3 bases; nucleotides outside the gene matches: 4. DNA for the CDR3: TGCGCCAGCAGCTGGGAGACAGGGGGCTACGAGCAGTACTTC. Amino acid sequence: CASSWETGGYEQYF. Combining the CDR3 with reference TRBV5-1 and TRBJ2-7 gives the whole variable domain KAGVTQTPRYLIKTRGQQVTLSCSPISGHRSVSWYQQTPGQGLQFLFEYFSETQRNKGNFPGRFSGRQFSNSRSEMNVSTLELGDSALYLCASSWETGGYEQYFGPGTRLTVT.

CDR3 in DNA: TGTGCCAGCAGTGAATCCTTCTTTCTTAGACAGGGGGCGAAGGGCTACACCTTC. Encoded protein: CASSESFFLRQGAKGYTF. The V gene is TRBV2, the J gene TRBJ1-2; 10 nucleotides match TRBD1. This CDR3 region has 18 residues. Germline V gives CDR1 SNHLY, CDR2 FYNNEI. Trimming removed 2 bases from V and 8 bases from J; junction bases left unmatched: 17.

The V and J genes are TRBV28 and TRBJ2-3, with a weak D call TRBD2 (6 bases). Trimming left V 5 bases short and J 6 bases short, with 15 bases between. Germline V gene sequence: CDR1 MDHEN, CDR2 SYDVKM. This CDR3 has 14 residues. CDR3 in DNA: TGTGCCAGCAGTAAATTAGCGGAGCTGGATACGCAGTATTTT. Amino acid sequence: CASSKLAELDTQYF. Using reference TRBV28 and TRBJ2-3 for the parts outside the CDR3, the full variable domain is DVKVTQSSRYLVKRTGEKVFLECVQDMDHENMFWYRQDPGLGLRLIYFSYDVKMKEKGDIPEGYSVSREKKERFSLILESASTNQTSMYLCASSKLAELDTQYFGPGTRLTVL.

CDR3 nucleotides: TGTGCCAGCAGTGAGACACGATCTAACTATGGCTACACCTTC. Its translation is CASSETRSNYGYTF. The V gene is TRBV6-1, the J gene TRBJ1-2; D not certain. CDR1 and CDR2 (germline): MNHNS, SASEGT. This CDR3 has 14 residues. Between the trimmed V and J ends, which lost 3 bases and 0 bases, there was a span of 8 bases.

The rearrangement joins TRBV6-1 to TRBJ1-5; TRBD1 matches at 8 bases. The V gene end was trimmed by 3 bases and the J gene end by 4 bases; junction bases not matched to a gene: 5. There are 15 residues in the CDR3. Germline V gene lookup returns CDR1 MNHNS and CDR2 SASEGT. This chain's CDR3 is CASSESQGGNQPQHF. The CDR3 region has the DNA TGTGCCAGCAGTGAGTCACAGGGGGGAAATCAGCCCCAGCATTTT.

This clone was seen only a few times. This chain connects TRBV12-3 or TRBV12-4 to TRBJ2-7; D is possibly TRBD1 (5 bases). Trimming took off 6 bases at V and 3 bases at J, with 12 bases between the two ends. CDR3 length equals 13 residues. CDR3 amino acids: CASSLGQDYEQYF. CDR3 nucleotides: TGTGCCAGCAGCCTGGGGCAGGACTACGAGCAGTACTTC.

The CDR3 spells CASSFGQPQETQYF. The CDR3 DNA is TGCGCCAGCAGCTTCGGACAGCCACAAGAGACCCAGTACTTC. V is TRBV5-1 and J is TRBJ2-5, with D perhaps matching TRBD1 (6 bases). V was clipped by 2 bases and J by 2 bases, with 10 bases between them. Germline-derived CDR1 and CDR2 are SGHRS and YFSETQ. The CDR3 has 14 residues.

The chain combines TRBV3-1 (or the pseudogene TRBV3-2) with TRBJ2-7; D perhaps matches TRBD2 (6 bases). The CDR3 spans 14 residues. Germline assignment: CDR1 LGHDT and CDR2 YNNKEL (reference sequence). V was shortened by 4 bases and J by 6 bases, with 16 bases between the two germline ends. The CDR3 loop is CASSLRGTAGEQYF. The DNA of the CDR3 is TGTGCCAGCAGCCTGCGGGGTACGGCAGGCGAGCAGTACTTC.

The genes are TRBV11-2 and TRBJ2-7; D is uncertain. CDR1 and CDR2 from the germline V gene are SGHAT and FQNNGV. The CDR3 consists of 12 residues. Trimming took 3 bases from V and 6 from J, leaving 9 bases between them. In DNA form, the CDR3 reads TGTGCCAGCAGCTTTCTAGAGCTCGAGCAGTACTTC. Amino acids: CASSFLELEQYF.

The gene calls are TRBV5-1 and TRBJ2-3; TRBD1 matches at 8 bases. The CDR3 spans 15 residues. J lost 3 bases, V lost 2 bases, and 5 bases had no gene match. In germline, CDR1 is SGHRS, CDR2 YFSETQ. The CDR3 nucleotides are TGCGCCAGCAGCTTACCGGGACAGGTGACAGATACGCAGTATTTT. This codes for CASSLPGQVTDTQYF.